Below are 15 T cell receptor beta chains sequenced from a single sample in a study of blood T cell repertoires in COVID-19. The table came from immunoSEQ multiplex PCR; TCRdb's copy has only in-frame clones and leaves some out. The data hold roughly 200,000 clones, with 84% observed a single time. Material for sequencing was peripheral blood. Receptors originate from a human donor in a cohort sampled during active COVID-19.

Only one count was recorded for this clone. This sequence joins TRBV5-6 and TRBJ2-5; TRBD2 is a possible D gene (5 bases). V dropped 1 base and J dropped 3 bases, with 7 bases sitting between them. The CDR3 has 13 amino acids. CDR1 and CDR2 from the germline V gene are SGHDT and YYEEEE. CDR3 protein: CASSLREKETQYF. The CDR3, as DNA: TGTGCCAGCAGCTTGCGGGAAAAAGAGACCCAGTACTTC.

The chain recombines TRBV5-6 with TRBJ2-2; TRBD1 aligns across 8 bases. V dropped 3 bases and J dropped 3; count of bases not matched to a gene: 1. The CDR3 sequence is 14 residues long. Germline CDR1 SGHDT, CDR2 YYEEEE. CDR3 DNA sequence: TGTGCCAGCAGCTACAGGGGGGACACCGGGGAGCTGTTTTTT. Translation gives CASSYRGDTGELFF. Combining the CDR3 with reference TRBV5-6 and TRBJ2-2 gives the whole variable domain DAGVTQSPTHLIKTRGQQVTLRCSPKSGHDTVSWYQQALGQGPQFIFQYYEEEERQRGNFPDRFSGHQFPNYSSELNVNALLLGDSALYLCASSYRGDTGELFFGEGSRLTVL.

This chain connects TRBV9 to TRBJ2-7; 14 nucleotides align to TRBD2. The CDR3 loop spans 17 amino acids. The J segment lost 0 bases and the V segment lost 0 bases, leaving 2 bases of the junction unmatched. The germline V gene has CDR1 SGDLS and CDR2 YYNGEE. The CDR3 bases are TGTGCCAGCAGCGTAGGAGGGACTAGCGGGAGCTCCTACGAGCAGTACTTC. This translates into CASSVGGTSGSSYEQYF. Filled out from reference TRBV9 and TRBJ2-7, the complete variable domain reads DSGVTQTPKHLITATGQRVTLRCSPRSGDLSVYWYQQSLDQGLQFLIQYYNGEERAKGNILERFSAQQFPDLHSELNLSSLELGDSALYFCASSVGGTSGSSYEQYFGPGTRLTVT.

The chain uses TRBV28 and TRBJ1-2; 10 bases are a match to TRBD1. Germline CDR1 MDHEN, CDR2 SYDVKM. V shed 0 bases, J shed 1 base, and the junction held 8 bases outside the gene matches. The CDR3 spans 18 residues. The CDR3 DNA is TGTGCCAGCAGTTTATGGGAGACAGGGGGCCCTCTTAACTATGGCTACACCTTC. Its protein is CASSLWETGGPLNYGYTF.

The V gene is TRBV15, the J gene TRBJ2-1; TRBD2 matches at 9 bases. Looked up from germline, CDR1 is LNHNV and CDR2 is YYDKDF (reference sequence). The CDR3 consists of 16 residues. The junction had 4 bases not matched to a gene; V was cut back by 0 bases and J by 4 bases. The CDR3 coding sequence is TGTGCCACCAGCAGAGATTTCGCGGGAGGGTACAATGAGCAGTTCTTC. Translation gives CATSRDFAGGYNEQFF.

The rearrangement uses TRBV18 and TRBJ2-7; weak D call: TRBD1 (6 bases). The germline V gene has CDR1 KGHSH and CDR2 LQKENI. The CDR3 spans 14 residues. V was trimmed by 4 bases and J by 2 bases, leaving 12 bases between them. In DNA form, the CDR3 reads TGTGCCAGCTCACTCGGACAGAGGACCTACGAGCAGTACTTC. Protein sequence: CASSLGQRTYEQYF.

The chain uses TRBV5-1 and TRBJ2-3, with TRBD2 matching 15 bases. Germline loops: CDR1 SGHRS, CDR2 YFSETQ. V trimming: 2 bases; J trimming: 2 bases; junction bases outside the gene matches: 6. CDR3 length: 18 amino acids. The CDR3 is CASSLGTSGRPYTDTQYF. CDR3 in DNA: TGCGCCAGCAGCTTAGGGACTAGCGGGAGGCCCTACACAGATACGCAGTATTTT.

The V and J genes are TRBV19 and TRBJ1-4; the match to TRBD1 covers 7 bases. CDR1 is LNHDA, CDR2 SQIVND, per germline (reference sequence). This CDR3 spans 13 amino acids. The ends lost 5 bases at V and 5 bases at J; junction bases unmatched: 2. The CDR3 reads CASSLTGNEKLFF. The CDR3, as DNA: TGTGCCAGTAGTCTGACAGGGAATGAAAAACTGTTTTTT.

The count of this clone is one. This chain uses TRBV10-2 with TRBJ2-1, with 15 bases matching TRBD2. The CDR3 sequence is 16 residues long. Germline assignment: CDR1 WSHSY and CDR2 SAAADI. V trimming: 3 bases; J trimming: 7 bases; junction bases outside the gene matches: 4. CDR3 coding DNA: TGCGCCAGCAGTGACGGAGGGACTAGCGGGAGGAATGAGCAGTTCTTC. Translated, it gives CASSDGGTSGRNEQFF.

This chain connects TRBV27 to TRBJ2-1, with D possibly being TRBD2 (5 bases). Trimming left V 6 bases short and J 1 base short, with 10 bases between. CDR3 size: 14 residues. From germline, CDR1 is MNHEY and CDR2 SMNVEV (reference sequence). The chain's CDR3 is CASSKTGSYNEQFF. DNA for the CDR3: TGTGCCAGCAGCAAAACGGGATCCTACAATGAGCAGTTCTTC.

The chain combines TRBV19 with TRBJ2-1; D not certain. V lost 1 base and J 0 bases, leaving 10 bases between the germline ends. Looked up from germline, CDR1 is LNHDA and CDR2 is SQIVND (reference sequence). The CDR3 totals 16 residues. The CDR3 coding sequence is TGTGCCAGTAGTATAGGTGCTGGAGTCTCCTACAATGAGCAGTTCTTC. Protein sequence: CASSIGAGVSYNEQFF. Supplemented by reference TRBV19 and TRBJ2-1, the full variable domain reads DGGITQSPKYLFRKEGQNVTLSCEQNLNHDAMYWYRQDPGQGLRLIYYSQIVNDFQKGDIAEGYSVSREKKESFPLTVTSAQKNPTAFYLCASSIGAGVSYNEQFFGPGTRLTVL.

This chain connects TRBV5-1 to TRBJ1-2, with D perhaps TRBD1 (5 bases). Trimming removed 0 bases from V and 4 bases from J, with 13 bases in between. The CDR3 extends over 15 amino acids. Germline CDR1 SGHRS, CDR2 YFSETQ. The CDR3 sequence: CASSLVTDSGYGYTF. The CDR3 nucleotides read TGCGCCAGCAGCTTGGTGACAGACTCAGGCTATGGCTACACCTTC. The entire variable domain, with the rest obtained from reference TRBV5-1 and TRBJ1-2, is as follows: KAGVTQTPRYLIKTRGQQVTLSCSPISGHRSVSWYQQTPGQGLQFLFEYFSETQRNKGNFPGRFSGRQFSNSRSEMNVSTLELGDSALYLCASSLVTDSGYGYTFGSGTRLTVV.

V usage is TRBV27 and J usage is TRBJ2-7; TRBD1 might be the D (5 bases). The CDR3 is 13 residues long. Trimming took off 7 bases at V and 7 bases at J, with 17 bases between the two ends. In germline, CDR1 is MNHEY, CDR2 SMNVEV (reference sequence). Here the CDR3 DNA reads TGTGCCAGCAAAGACCTGTCGTCAGGGGAGCAGTACTTC. Protein: CASKDLSSGEQYF.

This clone was seen a single time. The genes are TRBV12-3 or TRBV12-4 and TRBJ2-1; the D gene is possibly TRBD2 (5 bases). With 0 bases removed from V and 9 bases from J, the gap between germline ends came to 6 bases. CDR3 length: 12 residues. The CDR3 bases are TGTGCCAGCAGTTTAGCGAGCGGTGAGCAGTTCTTC. Translated, it gives CASSLASGEQFF.

This clone showed up just once. The V and J genes are TRBV28 and TRBJ1-4, with 7 bases that match TRBD1. V shed 6 bases and J 7 bases; nucleotides not matched to a gene: 11. The CDR3 is 15 amino acids. CDR1 and CDR2 from the germline V gene are MDHEN and SYDVKM. CDR3 DNA sequence: TGTGCCAGCAGCGGACAGGTCGACGGTATTGAAAAACTGTTTTTT. Its translation is CASSGQVDGIEKLFF.